The clone carrying this TCR beta chain was recorded many times. The data were taken from a study of neurological immune-mediated disorders. Study at large: The roughly 34 patients with multiple sclerosis comprised roughly 31 relapsing-remitting cases and 3 secondary progressive cases.

V was trimmed by 9 bases and J by 4 bases, leaving 21 bases between them. The germline CDR1 and CDR2 sequences are SGHDN and FVKESK. The CDR3 consists of 15 residues. Time point defined: longitudinal time-point 3. TCRdb redid the calling of the 5' RACE reads with MiXCR, one entry per CDR3 protein. The repertoire holds approximately 85,000 distinct CDR3 sequences, with 3.5% to 4.5% as singletons. The chain uses TRBV14 and TRBJ1-1; tentatively, D is TRBD1 (5 bases). This receptor was obtained from a woman aged 55-70 years with multiple sclerosis. Sequencing used PBMCs. CDR3 DNA: TGTGCCAGTGCGCCTGTGTCCGGGGCGGGCACTGAAGCTTTCTTT. It yields the protein CASAPVSGAGTEAFF. The full variable domain, rest sourced from reference TRBV14 and TRBJ1-1, is EAGVTQFPSHSVIEKGQTVTLRCDPISGHDNLYWYRRVMGKEIKFLLHFVKESKQDESGMPNNRFLAERTGGTYSTLKVQPAELEDSGVYFCASAPVSGAGTEAFFGQGTRLTVV.